This T cell receptor (beta chain) was observed in a study of spatial heterogeneity in lung cancer. Overall study context: Fewer alpha-chain than beta-chain sequences were consistently detected. The average appearance count of each unique TCR and UMI combination in raw reads was more than nine. Overall study findings and caveats: Expanded alpha and beta TCR counts within tumors tracked tumor mutation counts.

The CDR3 contains 16 residues. V trimming: 5 bases; J trimming: 6 bases; junction bases outside the gene matches: 13. Time point specified: sample taken at primary tumor resection. Whole RNA, which was extracted from tumor, nontumor lung tissue or frozen PBMC, was sequenced without any cell sorting. Every TCR cDNA molecule carried a tag that served as a unique molecular identifier. From the 5' RACE reads, TCRdb called clonotypes with MiXCR, one entry per CDR3 protein. Of some 7,000 distinct CDR3 sequences listed, about 14% were seen once; the top ten hold around 8%. This clonotype has a count of ten or more. What it recognizes is unknown.

V and J are TRBV12-3 or TRBV12-4 and TRBJ1-5; 7 nucleotides line up with TRBD1. The sample here was lung tumor tissue, taken at surgery. This receptor was taken from a male donor with early-stage non-small cell lung cancer. DNA for the CDR3: TGTGCCAGCAGTCCCGAGGGGGCAGGGGTAAGTCAGCCCCAGCATTTT. It is translated as CASSPEGAGVSQPQHF.